This T cell receptor (beta chain) was sequenced in a study of post-analysis software for immune sequencing data. Study-level points and caveats: Comparison of patients with controls showed five TRBV segments more frequent in patients, TRBV5-6, TRBV5-1 and TRBV20-1 among them.

V shed 4 bases and J 5 bases; nucleotides not matched to a gene: 12. The CDR3 sequence is 16 residues long. In germline, CDR1 is SGHTS, CDR2 YDEGEE. Regarding this clonotype: The antigen remains unidentified.

TCR beta cDNA libraries included unique molecular identifiers. Input of roughly 0.85 to 11 million T cells yielded 450,000 to 550,000 cDNA molecules. TCRdb re-called the PCR reads with MiXCR, one entry per CDR3 protein. The table records more than 500,000 distinct CDR3 sequences, around a third of them present only once. J is TRBJ2-5 and V is TRBV5-8; 9 nucleotides line up with TRBD1. This TCR came from a girl under 18 with multiple sclerosis. Sequenced input: blood. The CDR3 DNA reads as TGTGCCAGCAGCCTGTGGAGGGGACAGGGTTACGAGACCCAGTACTTC. It codes for CASSLWRGQGYETQYF.